This T cell receptor (beta chain) was sequenced in a study of blood T cell repertoires in COVID-19. TCRdb's table, derived via immunoSEQ multiplex PCR, lists solely in-frame clones and lacks some. Of fewer than 120,000 clones listed, approximately 82% are singletons. The V gene's germline CDR1 is SGHRS and CDR2 YFSETQ. V shed 4 bases and J 2 bases; nucleotides not matched to a gene: 11. This CDR3 is 16 amino acids long. Material: peripheral blood. The chain employs TRBV5-1 and TRBJ1-2; 7 positions agree with TRBD1. This sequence was found in a woman of 80 years or more with acute or convalescent COVID-19. The CDR3 loop is CASSPKDRERNYGYTF. CDR3 nucleotide sequence: TGCGCCAGCAGCCCAAAAGACAGGGAACGGAACTATGGCTACACCTTC.